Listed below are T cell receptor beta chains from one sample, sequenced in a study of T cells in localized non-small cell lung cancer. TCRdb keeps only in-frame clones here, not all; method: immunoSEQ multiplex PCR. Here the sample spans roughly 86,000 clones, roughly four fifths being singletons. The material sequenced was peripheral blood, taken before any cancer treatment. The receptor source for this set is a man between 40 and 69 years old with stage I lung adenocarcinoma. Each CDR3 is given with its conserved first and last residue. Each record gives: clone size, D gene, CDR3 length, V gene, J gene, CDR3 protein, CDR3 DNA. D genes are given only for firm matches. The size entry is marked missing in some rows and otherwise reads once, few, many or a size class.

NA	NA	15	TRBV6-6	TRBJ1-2	CASSSSQGETYGYTF	TGTGCCAGCAGTTCCTCACAGGGCGAGACCTATGGCTACACCTTC
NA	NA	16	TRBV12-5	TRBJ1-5	CASGLLGTATDQPQHF	TGTGCTAGTGGTTTGCTAGGCACGGCCACGGATCAGCCCCAGCATTTT
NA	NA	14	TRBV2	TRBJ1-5	CASSVQGGDQPQHF	TGTGCCAGCAGTGTACAGGGAGGGGATCAGCCCCAGCATTTT
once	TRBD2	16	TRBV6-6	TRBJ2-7	CASSYFQGGAAYEQYF	TGTGCCAGCAGTTACTTCCAGGGAGGGGCAGCCTACGAGCAGTACTTC
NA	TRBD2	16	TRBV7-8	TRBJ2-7	CASSLRASGVSYEQYF	TGTGCCAGCAGCCTCCGGGCTAGCGGGGTATCTTACGAGCAGTACTTC
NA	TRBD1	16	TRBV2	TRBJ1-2	CASSEALGQGNYGYTF	TGTGCCAGCAGTGAAGCGCTGGGACAGGGGAACTATGGCTACACCTTC
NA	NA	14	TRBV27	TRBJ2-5	CASSLRGDWETQYF	TGTGCCAGCAGTTTACGCGGGGACTGGGAGACCCAGTACTTC
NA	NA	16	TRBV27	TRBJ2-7	CASSAAPKGRAYEQYF	TGTGCCAGCAGTGCCGCCCCCAAGGGCAGGGCCTACGAGCAGTACTTC
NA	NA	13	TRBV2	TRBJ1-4	CASRKDETGKLFF	TGTGCCAGCAGGAAGGACGAAACGGGAAAACTGTTTTTT
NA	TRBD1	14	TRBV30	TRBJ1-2	CAWNRGGSAYGYTF	TGTGCCTGGAACAGGGGGGGGTCAGCCTATGGCTACACCTTC
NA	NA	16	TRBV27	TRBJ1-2	CASSPSYRSSNYGYTF	TGTGCCAGCAGTCCAAGTTACAGATCTTCTAACTATGGCTACACCTTC
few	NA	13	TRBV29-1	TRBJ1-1	CSVHLRVNTEAFF	TGCAGCGTTCATCTCAGGGTGAACACTGAAGCTTTCTTT